The 11 T cell receptor beta chains listed next were all sequenced from one sample in a study of blood T cell repertoires in COVID-19. The table came from immunoSEQ multiplex PCR; TCRdb's copy has only in-frame clones and leaves some out. This table has 200,000 to 300,000 clones, 75% to 90% appearing once. Sequenced input: peripheral blood. These TCRs come from a man aged 25-45 years with active or convalescent COVID-19.

Here the CDR3 reads CASSLGAGGDYGYTF. CDR3 DNA: TGCGCCAGCAGCTTGGGCGCCGGAGGGGACTATGGCTACACCTTC. The gene calls are TRBV5-1 and TRBJ1-2; perhaps TRBD1 as D (5 bases). The germline V gene has CDR1 SGHRS and CDR2 YFSETQ. This CDR3 contains 15 residues. V lost 0 bases, J lost 3 bases, and 12 bases lay in between.

In this sample, this clone turned up once. Written as DNA, the CDR3 is TGTGCCAGCAGCTTAGTTCTAAGCGGGGGGGGAGGTGAGCAGTTCTTC. Its translation: CASSLVLSGGGGEQFF. The chain employs TRBV7-9 and TRBJ2-1, with 10 bases aligning to TRBD2. Germline loops: CDR1 SEHNR, CDR2 FQNEAQ (reference sequence). Trimming at V came to 1 base and at J to 9 bases, leaving 9 bases not matched to a gene. This CDR3 comprises 16 residues.

The gene calls are TRBV10-1 and TRBJ2-5; tentative D call: TRBD2 (6 bases). Trimming left V 0 bases short and J 1 base short, with 12 bases between. The germline V gene encodes CDR1 WNHNN and CDR2 SYGVQD (reference sequence). The CDR3 is made up of 16 amino acids. The CDR3: CASSESSVGGQETQYF. CDR3 bases: TGCGCCAGCAGTGAGTCGTCTGTGGGGGGCCAAGAGACCCAGTACTTC.

V and J are TRBV12-3 or TRBV12-4 and TRBJ2-3; D gene ambiguous. The CDR3 consists of 12 residues. Trimming stripped 6 bases from V and 6 bases from J, with 10 bases between. The chain's CDR3 is CASSPGLDTQYF. The CDR3 DNA sequence: TGTGCCAGCAGCCCTGGCCTTGATACGCAGTATTTT.

J is TRBJ2-4 and V is TRBV6-6; D ambiguous. CDR1 is MNHNY, CDR2 SVGAGI, per germline (reference sequence). V was pared by 2 bases and J by 7 bases, with 9 bases between. CDR3 size: 13 residues. DNA of the CDR3: TGTGCCAGCAGTTACGGTGGCCAGAACATTCAGTACTTC. This gives the protein CASSYGGQNIQYF.

J is TRBJ2-1 and V is TRBV30; TRBD2 aligns across 7 bases. Germline V CDR1 and CDR2: GTSNPN, SVGIG (reference sequence). The CDR3 totals 15 residues. Trimming at V came to 2 bases and at J to 8 bases, leaving 12 bases not matched to a gene. This chain's CDR3 is CAWSWARGELDEQFF. The CDR3 DNA reads as TGTGCCTGGAGTTGGGCACGGGGGGAGTTGGATGAGCAGTTCTTC.

The rearrangement joins TRBV18 to TRBJ1-1; tentative D call: TRBD1 (6 bases). Trimming shortened V by 5 bases and J by 0 bases, and 10 bases separated the two germline ends. The CDR3 runs to 14 residues. Germline V gene sequence: CDR1 KGHSH, CDR2 LQKENI. CDR3 DNA: TGTGCCAGCTCAACGGACAGTTTGAACACTGAAGCTTTCTTT. It is translated as CASSTDSLNTEAFF.

In nucleotides, the CDR3 is TGTGCCAGCAGCCCCCCCGGCTCTGGGGCCAACGTCCTGACTTTC. Protein sequence: CASSPPGSGANVLTF. V and J are TRBV9 and TRBJ2-6; D not resolved. Trimming shortened V by 4 bases and J by 0 bases, and 8 bases separated the two germline ends. The CDR3 has 15 amino acids. Germline-derived CDR1 and CDR2 are SGDLS and YYNGEE.

The chain links TRBV29-1 to TRBJ1-6; TRBD1 matches 8 bases. The CDR3 sequence is 14 residues long. Germline trimming cut 6 bases from V and 6 bases from J; bases unmatched to any gene: 7. Germline V gives CDR1 SQVTM, CDR2 ANQGSEA. The CDR3 is CSVRQGSGNSPLHF. DNA for the CDR3: TGCAGCGTCCGACAGGGGTCCGGTAATTCACCCCTCCACTTT.

This rearrangement joins TRBV9 to TRBJ1-5; D is ambiguous. The CDR3 loop spans 15 amino acids. The germline gives CDR1 SGDLS, CDR2 YYNGEE. Trimming took 5 bases from V and 3 from J, leaving 15 bases between them. CDR3 residues: CASSGTGVYNQPQHF. In nucleotides, the CDR3 is TGTGCCAGCAGTGGTACCGGGGTCTACAATCAGCCCCAGCATTTT.

The chain carries TRBV29-1 and TRBJ2-7; maybe TRBD2 (5 bases). This CDR3 comprises 13 residues. The germline V gene encodes CDR1 SQVTM and CDR2 ANQGSEA. V was clipped by 7 bases and J by 3 bases, with 16 bases between them. The CDR3 DNA reads as TGCAGCGCCGCCGCCCAGGCGGGCTACGAGCAGTACTTC. This gives the protein CSAAAQAGYEQYF.